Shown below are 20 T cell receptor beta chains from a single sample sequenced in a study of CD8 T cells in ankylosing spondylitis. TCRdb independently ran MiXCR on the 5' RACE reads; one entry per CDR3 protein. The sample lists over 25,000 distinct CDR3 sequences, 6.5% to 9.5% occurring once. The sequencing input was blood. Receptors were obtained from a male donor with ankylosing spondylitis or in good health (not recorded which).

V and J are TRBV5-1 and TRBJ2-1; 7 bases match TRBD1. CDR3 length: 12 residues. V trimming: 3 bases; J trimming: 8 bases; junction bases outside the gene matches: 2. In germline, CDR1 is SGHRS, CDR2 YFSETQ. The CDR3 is CASSYRGDEQFF. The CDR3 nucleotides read TGCGCCAGCAGCTACAGGGGCGATGAGCAGTTCTTC. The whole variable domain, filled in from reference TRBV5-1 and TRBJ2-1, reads KAGVTQTPRYLIKTRGQQVTLSCSPISGHRSVSWYQQTPGQGLQFLFEYFSETQRNKGNFPGRFSGRQFSNSRSEMNVSTLELGDSALYLCASSYRGDEQFFGPGTRLTVL.

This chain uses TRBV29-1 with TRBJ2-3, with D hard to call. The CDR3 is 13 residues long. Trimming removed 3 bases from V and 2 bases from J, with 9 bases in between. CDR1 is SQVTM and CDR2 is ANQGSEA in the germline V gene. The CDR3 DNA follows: TGCAGCGTTGATTCCAGGATCACAGATACGCAGTATTTT. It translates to CSVDSRITDTQYF.

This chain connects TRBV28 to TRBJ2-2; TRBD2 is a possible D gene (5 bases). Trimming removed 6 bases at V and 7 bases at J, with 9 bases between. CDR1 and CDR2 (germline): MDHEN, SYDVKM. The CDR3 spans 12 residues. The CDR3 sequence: CASRRGIGELFF. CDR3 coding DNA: TGTGCCAGCAGACGGGGTATCGGGGAGCTGTTTTTT.

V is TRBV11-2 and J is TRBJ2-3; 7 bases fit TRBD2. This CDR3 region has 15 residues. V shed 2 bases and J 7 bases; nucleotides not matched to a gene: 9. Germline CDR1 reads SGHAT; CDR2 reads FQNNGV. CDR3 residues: CASSLPGGLVYTQYF. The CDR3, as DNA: TGTGCCAGCAGCTTACCGGGGGGATTGGTGTATACGCAGTATTTT.

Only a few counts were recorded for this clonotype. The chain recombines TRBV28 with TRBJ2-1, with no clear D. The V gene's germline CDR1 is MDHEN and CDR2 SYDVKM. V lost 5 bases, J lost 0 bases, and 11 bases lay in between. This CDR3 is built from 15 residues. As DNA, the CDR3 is TGTGCCAGCAGTCTCGACTGGAGCTCCTACAATGAGCAGTTCTTC. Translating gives CASSLDWSSYNEQFF.

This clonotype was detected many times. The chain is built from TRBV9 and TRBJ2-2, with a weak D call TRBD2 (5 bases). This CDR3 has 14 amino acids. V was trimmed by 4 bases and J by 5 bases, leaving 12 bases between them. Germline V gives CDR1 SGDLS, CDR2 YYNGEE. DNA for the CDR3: TGTGCCAGCAGCCCGCGGGTAGGGACCGGGGAGCTGTTTTTT. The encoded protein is CASSPRVGTGELFF.

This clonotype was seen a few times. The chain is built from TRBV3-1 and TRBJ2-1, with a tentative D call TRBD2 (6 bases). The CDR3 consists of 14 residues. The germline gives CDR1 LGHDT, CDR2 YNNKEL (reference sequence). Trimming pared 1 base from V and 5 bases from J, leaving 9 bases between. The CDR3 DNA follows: TGTGCCAGCAGCCAAGGGACTACCAACAATGAGCAGTTCTTC. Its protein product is CASSQGTTNNEQFF.

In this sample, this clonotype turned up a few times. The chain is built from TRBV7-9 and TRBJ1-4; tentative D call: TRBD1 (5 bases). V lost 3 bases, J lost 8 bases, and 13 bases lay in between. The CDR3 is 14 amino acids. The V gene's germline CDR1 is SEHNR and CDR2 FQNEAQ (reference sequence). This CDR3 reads CASSLSVGREKLFF. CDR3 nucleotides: TGTGCCAGCAGCTTGTCCGTGGGGCGGGAAAAACTGTTTTTT.

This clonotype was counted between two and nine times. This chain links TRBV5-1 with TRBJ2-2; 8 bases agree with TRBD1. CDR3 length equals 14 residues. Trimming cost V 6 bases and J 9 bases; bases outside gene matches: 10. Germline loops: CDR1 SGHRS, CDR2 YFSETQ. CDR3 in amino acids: CASTRTGRNRELFF. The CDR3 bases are TGCGCCAGCACGAGGACAGGGCGTAACCGGGAGCTGTTTTTT.

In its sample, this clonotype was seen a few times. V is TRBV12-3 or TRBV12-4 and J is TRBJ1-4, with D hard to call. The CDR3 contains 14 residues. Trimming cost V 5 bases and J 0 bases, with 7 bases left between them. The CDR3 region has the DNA TGTGCCAGCAGTCGGGGAGCAACTAATGAAAAACTGTTTTTT. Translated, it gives CASSRGATNEKLFF.

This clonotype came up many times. Here the CDR3 DNA reads TGCAGTGCTGGAATAACAGGGAAAGAGACCCAGTACTTC. Translated, it gives CSAGITGKETQYF. The V and J genes are TRBV20-1 and TRBJ2-5; TRBD1 is a possible D gene (6 bases). Germline-derived CDR1 and CDR2 are DFQATT and SNEGSKA (reference sequence). CDR3 length: 13 residues. V was trimmed by 5 bases and J by 3 bases, leaving 13 bases between them.

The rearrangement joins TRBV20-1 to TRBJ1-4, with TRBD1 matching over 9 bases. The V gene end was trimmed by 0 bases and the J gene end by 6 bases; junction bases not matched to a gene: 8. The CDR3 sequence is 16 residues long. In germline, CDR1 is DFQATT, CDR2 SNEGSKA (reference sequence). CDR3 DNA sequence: TGCAGTGCTAGAGACCTACGGACAGGGGAGCATGAAAAACTGTTTTTT. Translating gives CSARDLRTGEHEKLFF.

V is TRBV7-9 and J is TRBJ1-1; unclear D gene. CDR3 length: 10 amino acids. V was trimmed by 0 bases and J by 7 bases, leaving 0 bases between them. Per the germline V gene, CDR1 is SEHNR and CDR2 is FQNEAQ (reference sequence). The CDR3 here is CASSLAEAFF. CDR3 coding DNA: TGTGCCAGCAGCTTAGCTGAAGCTTTCTTT.

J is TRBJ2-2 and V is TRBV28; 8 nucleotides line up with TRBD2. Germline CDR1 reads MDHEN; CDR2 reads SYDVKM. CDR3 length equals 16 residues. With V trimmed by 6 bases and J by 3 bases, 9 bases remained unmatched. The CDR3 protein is CASRTAGGSYTGELFF. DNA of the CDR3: TGTGCCAGCAGAACCGCGGGGGGATCTTACACCGGGGAGCTGTTTTTT.

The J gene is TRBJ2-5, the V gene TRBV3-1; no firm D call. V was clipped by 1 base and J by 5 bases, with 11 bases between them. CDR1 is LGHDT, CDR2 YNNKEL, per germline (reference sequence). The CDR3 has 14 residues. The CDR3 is CASSQAHSSETQYF. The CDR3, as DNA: TGTGCCAGCAGCCAAGCCCACAGTTCTGAGACCCAGTACTTC.

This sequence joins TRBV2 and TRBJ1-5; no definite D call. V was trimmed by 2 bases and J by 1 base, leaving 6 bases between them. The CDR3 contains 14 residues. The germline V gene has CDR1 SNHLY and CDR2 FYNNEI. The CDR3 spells CASSESRSNQPQHF. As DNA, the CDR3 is TGTGCCAGCAGTGAATCCAGAAGCAATCAGCCCCAGCATTTT.

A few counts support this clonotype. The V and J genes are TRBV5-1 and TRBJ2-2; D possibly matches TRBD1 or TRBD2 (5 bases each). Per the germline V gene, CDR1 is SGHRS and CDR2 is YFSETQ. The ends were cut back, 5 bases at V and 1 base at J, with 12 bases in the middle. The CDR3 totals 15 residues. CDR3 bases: TGCGCCAGCAGGAGGGGACCCCAGAACACCGGGGAGCTGTTTTTT. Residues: CASRRGPQNTGELFF.

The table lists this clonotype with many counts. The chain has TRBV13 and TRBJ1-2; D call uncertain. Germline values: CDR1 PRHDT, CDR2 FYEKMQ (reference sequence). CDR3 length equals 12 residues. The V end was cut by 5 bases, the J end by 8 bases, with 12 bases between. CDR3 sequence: CASSITEGGYTF. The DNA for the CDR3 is TGTGCCAGCAGCATAACAGAGGGCGGCTACACCTTC.

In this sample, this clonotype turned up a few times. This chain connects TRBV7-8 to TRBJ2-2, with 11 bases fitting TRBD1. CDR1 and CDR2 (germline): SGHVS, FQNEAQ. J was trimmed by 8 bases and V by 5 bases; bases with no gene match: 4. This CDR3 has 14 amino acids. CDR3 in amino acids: CASSQGQGVGELFF. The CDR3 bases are TGTGCCAGCAGCCAGGGACAGGGGGTAGGGGAGCTGTTTTTT.

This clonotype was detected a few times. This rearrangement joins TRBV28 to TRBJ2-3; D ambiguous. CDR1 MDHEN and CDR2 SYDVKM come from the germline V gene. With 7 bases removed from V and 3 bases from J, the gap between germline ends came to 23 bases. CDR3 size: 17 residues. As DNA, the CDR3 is TGTGCCAGCACTCTTCGGCCACTTTTACAGAAAACAGATACGCAGTATTTT. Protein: CASTLRPLLQKTDTQYF.